The source of this T cell receptor beta chain is a study of T cells in Graves' hyperthyroidism and ophthalmopathy. CDR1 and CDR2 from the germline V gene are SGHTA and FQGNSA. The V segment lost 1 base and the J segment 2 bases; nucleotides outside the gene matches: 8. This CDR3 has 17 amino acids. Amplified TCR beta CDR3 regions derived from RNA transcripts. TCR CDR3 underwent first-round RT-PCR with the HTBI primer set. TCRdb ran MiXCR on the multiplex PCR reads and lists one entry per CDR3 protein. The repertoire has about 260,000 distinct CDR3 sequences, around 17% of them found once; the top ten carry approximately 30%. The study's findings and limits: Expanded thyroid clonotypes (above 0.001) were mostly also found in blood. A model of 13 V-J pairs discriminated ophthalmopathy from stable hyperthyroidism.

Individuals with ophthalmopathy presented a Clinical Activity Score of at least 3, a NOSPECS grade of at least 4 and a duration under 3 months. Uncontrolled infections, other autoimmune diseases, pregnancy or lactation led to exclusion of patients. This clonotype was observed at least ten times. Its antigen is not identified. The origin of this receptor is a woman younger than 30 with Graves' ophthalmopathy. This rearrangement joins TRBV7-2 to TRBJ2-3; 8 nucleotides match TRBD2. Material for sequencing was blood. CDR3 residues: CASSLVGSGGPTDTQYF. The CDR3 DNA is TGTGCCAGCAGCTTAGTGGGGAGCGGGGGACCCACAGATACGCAGTATTTT.